A single count supports the clone carrying this T cell receptor beta chain. From germline, CDR1 is ENHRY and CDR2 SYGVKD. This CDR3 contains 18 residues. Trimming cost V 5 bases and J 2 bases; bases outside gene matches: 11. The data originate from a study of blood T cell repertoires in COVID-19. On the study more broadly: Italy, Spain and the United States were the sources of the convalescent and acute COVID-19 samples.

The authors' processing: Reference gene primers were amplified, and this amplification served to estimate nucleated cell counts. The protocol was immunoSEQ multiplex PCR, while the TCRdb copy is restricted to in-frame clones and leaves out a portion. V and J calls and clone size are given by that table; D and trimming were obtained from the DNA. This sample has roughly 63,000 clones; 74% occur once, and the top ten carry 25% to 30%. This chain joins TRBV10-3 and TRBJ2-6, with 8 bases fitting TRBD1. The receptor's source is a woman aged 80 or older with acute or convalescent COVID-19. The sequenced material came from peripheral blood. In nucleotides, the CDR3 is TGTGCCATCAGTCCTGACAGGGGATTTACCACTGGGGCCAACGTCCTGACTTTC. Translating gives CAISPDRGFTTGANVLTF.